These 17 T cell receptor beta chains originate from one sample sequenced in a study of T cell responses to AZD1222 COVID-19 vaccine. The repertoire was sequenced with immunoSEQ multiplex PCR; TCRdb's copy has only in-frame clones and lacks some. The table shows approximately 180,000 clones, with over 85% occurring only once. The sample here was peripheral blood, taken on day 0 of AZD1222 vaccination. All receptors derive from an adult in good health.

The chain couples TRBV28 to TRBJ2-5, with a weak D call TRBD1 (6 bases). V was trimmed by 4 bases and J by 5 bases, leaving 17 bases between them. Germline-derived CDR1 and CDR2 are MDHEN and SYDVKM. This CDR3 comprises 15 residues. Here the CDR3 DNA reads TGTGCCAGCAGTTCCCTGAGGGGGAGTGGGGAGACCCAGTACTTC. Residues: CASSSLRGSGETQYF.

The rearrangement uses TRBV11-2 and TRBJ2-5, with D unclear. The germline V gene has CDR1 SGHAT and CDR2 FQNNGV. V lost 2 bases, J lost 1 base, and 14 bases lay in between. The CDR3 runs to 16 residues. This CDR3 is CASSLRQRPLQETQYF. CDR3 DNA: TGTGCCAGCAGCTTACGACAACGACCCCTCCAAGAGACCCAGTACTTC.

V and J are TRBV10-3 and TRBJ2-7, with 10 positions matching TRBD1. V dropped 6 bases and J dropped 1; count of bases not matched to a gene: 9. The V gene's germline CDR1 is ENHRY and CDR2 SYGVKD. The CDR3 runs 16 residues. The DNA of the CDR3 is TGTGCCATCAGGGGGAGACAGGGGGCCCAATCCTACGAGCAGTACTTC. Residues: CAIRGRQGAQSYEQYF.

This chain uses TRBV27 with TRBJ1-1; D remains unclear. Germline lookup yields CDR1 MNHEY and CDR2 SMNVEV (reference sequence). The V end was cut by 0 bases, the J end by 5 bases, with 19 bases between. CDR3 size: 17 residues. The CDR3 protein is CASSLSSGPYVQTEAFF. The CDR3 bases are TGTGCCAGCAGTTTATCATCCGGGCCCTACGTGCAAACTGAAGCTTTCTTT.

This chain connects TRBV19 to TRBJ1-1; TRBD1 aligns across 9 bases. Germline V gene lookup returns CDR1 LNHDA and CDR2 SQIVND (reference sequence). V gave up 10 bases and J gave up 1 base; unmatched junction bases: 4. The CDR3 length is 13 residues. The CDR3 loop reads CATRDRENTEAFF. The CDR3 nucleotides are TGTGCCACTAGGGACAGGGAGAACACTGAAGCTTTCTTT.

This clone appeared a single time. The chain links TRBV5-1 to TRBJ2-2; D remains ambiguous. CDR1 and CDR2 from the germline V gene are SGHRS and YFSETQ. V lost 0 bases and J lost 6, with 6 bases in between. The CDR3 runs to 13 residues. The CDR3 here is CASSLDSPGELFF. CDR3 bases: TGCGCCAGCAGCTTGGATTCCCCCGGGGAGCTGTTTTTT.

The chain joins TRBV7-8 to TRBJ2-1; 11 bases align to TRBD2. Germline trimming cut 8 bases from V and 4 bases from J; bases unmatched to any gene: 7. This CDR3 has 15 amino acids. Per germline, CDR1 SGHVS and CDR2 FQNEAQ. This chain's CDR3 is CASDRGLAVYNEQFF. In DNA, the CDR3 is TGTGCCAGCGATCGGGGACTAGCGGTTTACAATGAGCAGTTCTTC.

The chain employs TRBV25-1 and TRBJ2-1; tentatively, D is TRBD1 or TRBD2 (6 bases each). The germline V gene encodes CDR1 MGHDK and CDR2 SYGVNS. The CDR3 sequence is 14 residues long. V was cut by 5 bases and J by 5 bases, with 13 bases left in between. The CDR3 is CASSSHGGHNEQFF. CDR3 DNA: TGTGCCAGCAGTTCACATGGGGGGCACAATGAGCAGTTCTTC.

For this clone: At one of its ends the junction is not consistent with the germline gene, which may arise from a read error. The chain joins TRBV2 to TRBJ1-1, with a weak D call TRBD1 (5 bases). CDR1 is SNHLY, CDR2 FYNNEI, per germline. This CDR3 is 11 amino acids long. In DNA, the CDR3 is TGTGCCAGCAGTGAACAGGTACCGGGGGGCTTT. It yields the protein CASSEQVPGGF. The full variable domain, rest sourced from reference TRBV2 and TRBJ1-1, is EPEVTQTPSHQVTQMGQEVILRCVPISNHLYFYWYRQILGQKVEFLVSFYNNEISEKSEIFDDQFSVERPDGSNFTLKIRSTKLEDSAMYFCASSEQVPGGFGQGTRLTVV.

This clone was seen a single time. This rearrangement joins TRBV27 to TRBJ2-7, with TRBD2 matching over 7 bases. The CDR3 is made up of 14 amino acids. Germline-derived CDR1 and CDR2 are MNHEY and SMNVEV (reference sequence). Trimming at V came to 4 bases and at J to 5 bases, leaving 8 bases not matched to a gene. CDR3 protein: CASSSLANFDEQYF. CDR3 DNA: TGTGCCAGCAGTTCACTAGCGAATTTCGACGAGCAGTACTTC.

This chain links TRBV5-4 with TRBJ2-1, with D tentatively TRBD2 (5 bases). The germline V gene has CDR1 SGHNT and CDR2 YYREEE (reference sequence). Trimming left V 0 bases short and J 15 bases short, with 16 bases between. The CDR3 has 13 residues. The CDR3 DNA follows: TGTGCCAGCAGCTTGGAATACGGGGATAATCCGTTCTTC. Its protein is CASSLEYGDNPFF.

The chain combines TRBV5-4 with TRBJ1-4, with D possibly matching TRBD1 (5 bases). From germline, CDR1 is SGHNT and CDR2 YYREEE (reference sequence). CDR3 length: 12 amino acids. CDR3 sequence: CATGGTNEKLFF. The CDR3 region has the DNA TGTGCAACGGGGGGGACTAATGAAAAACTGTTTTTT. The full variable domain, its missing parts supplied by reference TRBV5-4 and TRBJ1-4, is ETGVTQSPTHLIKTRGQQVTLRCSSQSGHNTVSWYQQALGQGPQFIFQYYREEENGRGNFPPRFSGLQFPNYSSELNVNALELDDSALYLCATGGTNEKLFFGSGTQLSVL.

The J gene is TRBJ2-1, the V gene TRBV5-5, with D unresolved. The germline V gene has CDR1 SGHKS and CDR2 YYEKEE (reference sequence). V shed 4 bases and J shed 3 bases, with 8 bases lying between them. This CDR3 is 13 amino acids long. CDR3 protein: CASSLGVYNEQFF. CDR3 nucleotides: TGTGCCAGCAGCCTTGGCGTCTACAATGAGCAGTTCTTC. The whole variable domain, remainder taken from reference TRBV5-5 and TRBJ2-1, is DAGVTQSPTHLIKTRGQQVTLRCSPISGHKSVSWYQQVLGQGPQFIFQYYEKEERGRGNFPDRFSARQFPNYSSELNVNALLLGDSALYLCASSLGVYNEQFFGPGTRLTVL.

The J gene is TRBJ1-2, the V gene TRBV6-6, with D possibly TRBD1 on 5 matching bases. The germline V gene has CDR1 MNHNY and CDR2 SVGAGI (reference sequence). V lost 5 bases and J lost 6, with 13 bases in between. The CDR3 spans 13 residues. The CDR3, as DNA: TGTGCCAGCAGTACCGGACGGGGGGATGGCTACACCTTC. This gives the protein CASSTGRGDGYTF.

The rearrangement uses TRBV27 and TRBJ2-1, with D perhaps matching TRBD2 (6 bases). Per the germline V gene, CDR1 is MNHEY and CDR2 is SMNVEV (reference sequence). V was shortened by 2 bases and J by 1 base, with 12 bases between the two germline ends. The CDR3 is 16 residues long. CDR3 loop: CASSLDGGLSYNEQFF. CDR3 coding DNA: TGTGCCAGCAGTTTAGACGGGGGTTTGTCCTACAATGAGCAGTTCTTC.

The chain combines TRBV7-8 with TRBJ1-6, with a possible D match to TRBD1 (5 bases). The germline gives CDR1 SGHVS, CDR2 FQNEAQ. V lost 2 bases to trimming and J lost 17 bases, with 16 bases between them. The CDR3 covers 13 residues. DNA for the CDR3: TGTGCCAGCAGCTTAAGTCGGATCGAGGGGATCCACTTT. Translating it yields CASSLSRIEGIHF.

This clone occurred once. The genes are TRBV3-1 (or the pseudogene TRBV3-2) and TRBJ1-2; 9 positions match TRBD1. After removal of 1 base from V and 6 bases from J, the junction contained 12 bases not matched to a gene. The germline V gene encodes CDR1 LGHDT and CDR2 YNNKEL (reference sequence). This CDR3 comprises 17 residues. DNA for the CDR3: TGTGCCAGCAGCCAAGCCCGGACAGGGGCGCATCGTCATGGCTACACCTTC. Translation: CASSQARTGAHRHGYTF.